This T cell receptor beta chain was sequenced in a study of OX40 agonist ivuxolimab in advanced cancers. Study-wide background: It was permissible to have had prior anti-PD-1, anti-PD-L1 or anti-CTLA-4 therapy, and under 45% had some.

TCRdb's copy holds only in-frame clones and misses some; the assay was immunoSEQ multiplex PCR. The repertoire holds about 70,000 clones, with 85% to 90% as singletons. Autoimmune disease history or systemic immunosuppression barred patients. Concerning this clone itself: As yet, its antigen is unknown.

General study points: CD4+ and CD8+ T cells in blood underwent clonal expansion by week 6 at 0.1 to 3.0 mg/kg.

The clonotype originates from an adult with an advanced solid tumor such as melanoma, head and neck, liver or kidney cancer. The sequencing here drew on CD4+ or CD8+ T cells sorted from blood, taken in a trial of the OX40 agonist ivuxolimab.

The CDR3 reads CASRTLAGGPLEQFF. The CDR3 nucleotides are TGTGCCAGCAGAACTCTAGCGGGGGGGCCCCTTGAGCAGTTCTTC. The chain carries TRBV6-1 and TRBJ2-1; the match to TRBD2 covers 12 bases. The germline gives CDR1 MNHNS, CDR2 SASEGT. V lost 6 bases, J lost 9 bases, and 9 bases stayed unmatched. CDR3 size: 15 residues.